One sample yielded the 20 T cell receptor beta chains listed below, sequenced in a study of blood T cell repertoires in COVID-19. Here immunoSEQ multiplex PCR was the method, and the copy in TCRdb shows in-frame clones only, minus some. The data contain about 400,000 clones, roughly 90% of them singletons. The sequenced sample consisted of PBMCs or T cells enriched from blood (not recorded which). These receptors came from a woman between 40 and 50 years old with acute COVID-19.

CDR3 residues: CASSRGQGRGAFF. CDR3 in DNA: TGTGCCAGCAGCAGGGGACAGGGTAGGGGAGCTTTCTTT. The rearrangement uses TRBV5-5 and TRBJ1-1, with TRBD1 matching 9 bases. The CDR3 is 13 amino acids. V was pared by 4 bases and J by 10 bases, with 8 bases of the junction left unmatched. Germline V CDR1 and CDR2: SGHKS, YYEKEE (reference sequence). The full variable domain, completed using reference TRBV5-5 and TRBJ1-1, is DAGVTQSPTHLIKTRGQQVTLRCSPISGHKSVSWYQQVLGQGPQFIFQYYEKEERGRGNFPDRFSARQFPNYSSELNVNALLLGDSALYLCASSRGQGRGAFFGQGTRLTVV.

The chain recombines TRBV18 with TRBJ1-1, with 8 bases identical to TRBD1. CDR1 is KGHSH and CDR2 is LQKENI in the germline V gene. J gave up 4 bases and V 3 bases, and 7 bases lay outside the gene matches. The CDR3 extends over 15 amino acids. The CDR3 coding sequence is TGTGCCAGCTCACCGACGACAGGGGTGGGCACTGAAGCTTTCTTT. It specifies CASSPTTGVGTEAFF.

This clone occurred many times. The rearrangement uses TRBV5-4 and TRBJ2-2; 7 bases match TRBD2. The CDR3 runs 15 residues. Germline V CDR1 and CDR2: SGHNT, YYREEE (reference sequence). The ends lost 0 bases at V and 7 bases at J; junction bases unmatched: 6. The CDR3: CASSLEQRGGGELFF. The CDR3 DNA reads TGTGCCAGCAGCTTGGAGCAGCGGGGAGGCGGGGAGCTGTTTTTT.

The DNA of the CDR3 is TGTGCCAGCAGCTTAAAAAGGGGGGGTGACACTGAAGCTTTCTTT. It specifies CASSLKRGGDTEAFF. The chain combines TRBV7-9 with TRBJ1-1; TRBD1 is a possible D gene (6 bases). The germline V gene encodes CDR1 SEHNR and CDR2 FQNEAQ (reference sequence). CDR3 length: 15 amino acids. V lost 2 bases, J lost 3 bases, and 13 bases lay in between.

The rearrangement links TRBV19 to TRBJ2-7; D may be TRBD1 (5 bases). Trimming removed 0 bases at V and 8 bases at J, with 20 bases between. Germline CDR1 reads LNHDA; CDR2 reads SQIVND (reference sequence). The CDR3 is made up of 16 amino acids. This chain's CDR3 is CASSIDVSGAGTKQYF. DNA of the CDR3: TGTGCCAGTAGTATAGATGTAAGTGGGGCAGGTACGAAGCAGTACTTC. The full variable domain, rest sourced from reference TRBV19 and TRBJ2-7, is DGGITQSPKYLFRKEGQNVTLSCEQNLNHDAMYWYRQDPGQGLRLIYYSQIVNDFQKGDIAEGYSVSREKKESFPLTVTSAQKNPTAFYLCASSIDVSGAGTKQYFGPGTRLTVT.

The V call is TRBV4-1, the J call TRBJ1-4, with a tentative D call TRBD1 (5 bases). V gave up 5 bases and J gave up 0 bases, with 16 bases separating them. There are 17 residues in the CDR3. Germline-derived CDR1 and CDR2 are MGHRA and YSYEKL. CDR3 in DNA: TGCGCCAGCAGCTCGCGACAGCTCATTGCAACTAATGAAAAACTGTTTTTT. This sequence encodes CASSSRQLIATNEKLFF.

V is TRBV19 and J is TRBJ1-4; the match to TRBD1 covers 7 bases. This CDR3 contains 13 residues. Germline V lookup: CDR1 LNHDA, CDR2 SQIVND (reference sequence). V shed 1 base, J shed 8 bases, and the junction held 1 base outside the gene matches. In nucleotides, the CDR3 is TGTGCCAGTAGTATAGTGACAGGGGAAAAACTGTTTTTT. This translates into CASSIVTGEKLFF. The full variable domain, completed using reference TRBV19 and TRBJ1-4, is DGGITQSPKYLFRKEGQNVTLSCEQNLNHDAMYWYRQDPGQGLRLIYYSQIVNDFQKGDIAEGYSVSREKKESFPLTVTSAQKNPTAFYLCASSIVTGEKLFFGSGTQLSVL.

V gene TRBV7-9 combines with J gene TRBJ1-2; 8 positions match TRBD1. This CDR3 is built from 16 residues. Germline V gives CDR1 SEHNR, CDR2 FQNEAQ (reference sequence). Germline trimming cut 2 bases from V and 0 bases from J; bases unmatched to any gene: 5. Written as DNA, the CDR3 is TGTGCCAGCAGCTTAAACAGGGGGTCCGCTAACTATGGCTACACCTTC. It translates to CASSLNRGSANYGYTF.

The CDR3 nucleotides are TGTGCCAGCTCAACAACTTTTCAGGGGGCCGGGTCCATGAACACTGAAGCTTTCTTT. Protein sequence: CASSTTFQGAGSMNTEAFF. This chain uses TRBV18 with TRBJ1-1; TRBD1 matches at 8 bases. Trimming at V came to 5 bases and at J to 0 bases, leaving 17 bases not matched to a gene. CDR1 is KGHSH and CDR2 is LQKENI in the germline V gene. The length of the CDR3 is 19 residues. The complete variable domain, with remaining parts taken from reference TRBV18 and TRBJ1-1, reads NAGVMQNPRHLVRRRGQEARLRCSPMKGHSHVYWYRQLPEEGLKFMVYLQKENIIDESGMPKERFSAEFPKEGPSILRIQQVVRGDSAAYFCASSTTFQGAGSMNTEAFFGQGTRLTVV.

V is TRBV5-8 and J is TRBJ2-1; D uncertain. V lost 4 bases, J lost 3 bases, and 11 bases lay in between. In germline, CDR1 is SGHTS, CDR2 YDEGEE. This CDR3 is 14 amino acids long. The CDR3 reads CASSPLRSYNEQFF. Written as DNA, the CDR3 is TGTGCCAGCAGCCCTTTGCGGAGCTACAATGAGCAGTTCTTC. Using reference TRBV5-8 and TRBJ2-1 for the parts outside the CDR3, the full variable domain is EAGVTQSPTHLIKTRGQQATLRCSPISGHTSVYWYQQALGLGLQFLLWYDEGEERNRGNFPPRFSGRQFPNYSSELNVNALELEDSALYLCASSPLRSYNEQFFGPGTRLTVL.

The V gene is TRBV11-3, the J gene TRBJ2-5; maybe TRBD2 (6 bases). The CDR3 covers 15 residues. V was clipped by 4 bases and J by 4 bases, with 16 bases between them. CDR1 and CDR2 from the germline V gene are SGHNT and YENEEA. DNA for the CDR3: TGTGCCAGCAGCTCCTTCGGAGGGGTGGGAGAGACCCAGTACTTC. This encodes CASSSFGGVGETQYF.

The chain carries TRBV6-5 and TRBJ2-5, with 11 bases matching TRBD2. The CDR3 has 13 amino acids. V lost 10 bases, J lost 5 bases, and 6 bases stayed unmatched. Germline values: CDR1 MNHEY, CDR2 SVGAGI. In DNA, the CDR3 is TGTGCCATCCGTAGCGGGGGGGTTGAGACCCAGTACTTC. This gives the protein CAIRSGGVETQYF.

CDR3 protein: CASSGSLDRVPVGNQPQHF. The CDR3 coding sequence is TGTGCCAGCAGTGGATCCCTGGACAGGGTACCCGTGGGCAATCAGCCCCAGCATTTT. The J gene is TRBJ1-5, the V gene TRBV2, with TRBD1 matching over 8 bases. Germline trimming cut 4 bases from V and 2 bases from J; bases unmatched to any gene: 16. The CDR3 has 19 amino acids. CDR1 SNHLY and CDR2 FYNNEI come from the germline V gene.

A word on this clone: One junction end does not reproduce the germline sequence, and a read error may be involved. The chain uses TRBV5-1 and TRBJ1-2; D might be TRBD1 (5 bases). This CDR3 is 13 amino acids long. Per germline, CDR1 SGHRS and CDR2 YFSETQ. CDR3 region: CASSLGQSYGYIF. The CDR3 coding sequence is TGCGCCAGCAGCTTGGGACAGTCCTATGGCTACATCTTC.

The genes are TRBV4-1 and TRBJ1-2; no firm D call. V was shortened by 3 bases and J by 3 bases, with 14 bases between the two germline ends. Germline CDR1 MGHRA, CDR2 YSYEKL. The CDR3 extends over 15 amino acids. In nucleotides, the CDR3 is TGCGCCAGCAGCCAGGGCGTGGGGAGCCACTATGGCTACACCTTC. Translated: CASSQGVGSHYGYTF.

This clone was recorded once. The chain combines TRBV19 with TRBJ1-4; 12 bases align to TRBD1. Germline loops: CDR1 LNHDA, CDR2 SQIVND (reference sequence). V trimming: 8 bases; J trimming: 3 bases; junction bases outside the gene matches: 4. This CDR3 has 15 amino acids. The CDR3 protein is CASVGTGGPNEKLFF. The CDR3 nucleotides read TGTGCCAGTGTCGGGACAGGGGGCCCTAATGAAAAACTGTTTTTT.

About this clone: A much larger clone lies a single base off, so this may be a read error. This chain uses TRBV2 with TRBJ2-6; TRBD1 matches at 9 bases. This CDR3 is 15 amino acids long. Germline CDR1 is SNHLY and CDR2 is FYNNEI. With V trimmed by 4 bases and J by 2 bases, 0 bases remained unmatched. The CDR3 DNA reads TGTGCCAGCAGTGGACAGGGGGCTGGGGCCAACGTCCTGACTTTC. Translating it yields CASSGQGAGANVLTF.

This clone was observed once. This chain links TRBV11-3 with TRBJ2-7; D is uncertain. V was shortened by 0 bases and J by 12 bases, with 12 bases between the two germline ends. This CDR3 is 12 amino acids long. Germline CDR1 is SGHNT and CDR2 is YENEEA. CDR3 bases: TGTGCCAGCAGCTTAGATGACTCTCTGCCGTACTTC. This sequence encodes CASSLDDSLPYF.

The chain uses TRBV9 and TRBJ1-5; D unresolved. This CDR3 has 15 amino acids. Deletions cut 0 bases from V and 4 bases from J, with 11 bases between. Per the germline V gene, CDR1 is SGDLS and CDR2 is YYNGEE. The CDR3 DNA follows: TGTGCCAGCAGCGTAGGAGGGAGGATGAATCAGCCCCAGCATTTT. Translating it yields CASSVGGRMNQPQHF.

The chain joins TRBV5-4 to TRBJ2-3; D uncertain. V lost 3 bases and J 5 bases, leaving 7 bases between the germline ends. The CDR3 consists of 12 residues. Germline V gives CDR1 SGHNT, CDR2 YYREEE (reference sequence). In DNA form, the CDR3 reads TGTGCCAGCAGCTCCGGTGGAGATACGCAGTATTTT. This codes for CASSSGGDTQYF.